This TCR beta chain was captured by sequencing in a study of blood T cell repertoires in COVID-19. Study overall: Spain, Italy and the United States supplied samples that represented acute and convalescent COVID-19.

CDR1 and CDR2 from the germline V gene are SGHNT and YENEEA. There are 17 residues in the CDR3. J gave up 0 bases and V 1 base, and 7 bases lay outside the gene matches. Authors' processing steps: Cell counts per sample came from amplifying reference gene primers. Profiled with immunoSEQ multiplex PCR; TCRdb holds only in-frame clones, not every one. The V and J calls and clone size were taken over from that table, and D and trimming were inferred from the DNA. Found here are some 250,000 clones, around 90% of them singletons; the top ten hold 0.75% to 1%. This clone was observed a handful of times. The receptor was derived from a woman aged 40-49 years who had recovered from COVID-19. This chain joins TRBV11-3 and TRBJ1-1, with TRBD1 matching over 8 bases. Sequencing used peripheral blood. CDR3 coding DNA: TGTGCCAGCAGCTTAGGCAGGGGGCGGGCAATGAACACTGAAGCTTTCTTT. Amino acids: CASSLGRGRAMNTEAFF. Full variable domain (remainder filled in from reference TRBV11-3 and TRBJ1-1): EAGVVQSPRYKIIEKKQPVAFWCNPISGHNTLYWYLQNLGQGPELLIRYENEEAVDDSQLPKDRFSAERLKGVDSTLKIQPAELGDSAVYLCASSLGRGRAMNTEAFFGQGTRLTVV.